The entry that follows covers one TCR beta chain sequence. This entry comes from a study of shared clonotypes between healthy human individuals. Germline V gene sequence: CDR1 MNHEY, CDR2 SVGAGI. Deletions cut 4 bases from V and 2 bases from J, with 15 bases between. The CDR3 loop spans 15 amino acids. Here immunoSEQ multiplex PCR was the method, and the copy in TCRdb shows in-frame clones only, minus some. Of some 2,400,000 clones in the sample, approximately 94% were seen once. What was sequenced was naive CD4+ T cells sorted from blood. The sample's subset: CD45RA+ positively selected. The chain carries TRBV6-5 and TRBJ2-7; D could derive from TRBD1 or TRBD2 (5 bases each). The source is a man aged 18 to 29 in good health. CDR3 in DNA: TGTGCCAGCAGTTTATTTCGAGGGGACCCCTACGAGCAGTACTTC. This codes for CASSLFRGDPYEQYF.